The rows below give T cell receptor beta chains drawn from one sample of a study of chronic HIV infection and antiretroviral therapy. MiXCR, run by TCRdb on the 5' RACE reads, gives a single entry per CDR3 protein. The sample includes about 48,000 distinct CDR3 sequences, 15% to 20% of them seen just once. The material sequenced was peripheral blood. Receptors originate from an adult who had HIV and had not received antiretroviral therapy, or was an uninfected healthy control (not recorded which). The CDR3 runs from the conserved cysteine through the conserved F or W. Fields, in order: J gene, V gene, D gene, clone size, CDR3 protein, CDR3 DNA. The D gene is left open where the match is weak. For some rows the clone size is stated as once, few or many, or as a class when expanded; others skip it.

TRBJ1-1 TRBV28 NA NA CASSWDGEAFF TGTGCCAGCAGTTGGGACGGTGAAGCTTTCTTT
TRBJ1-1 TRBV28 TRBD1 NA CASSSSPLTGALAEAFF TGTGCCAGCAGTTCCTCCCCCCTGACAGGGGCTCTCGCTGAAGCTTTCTTT
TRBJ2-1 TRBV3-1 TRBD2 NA CASSQLKRGGEQFF TGTGCCAGCAGCCAACTCAAGCGGGGGGGTGAGCAGTTCTTC
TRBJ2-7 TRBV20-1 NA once CSASAGTASSYEQYF TGCAGTGCTAGTGCCGGGACCGCGAGCTCCTACGAGCAGTACTTC
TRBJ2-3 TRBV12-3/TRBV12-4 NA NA CATETSGGTQYF TGTGCCACCGAGACCTCAGGAGGTACGCAGTATTTT
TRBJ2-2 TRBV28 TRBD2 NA CASSPRLAGFGELFF TGTGCCAGCAGTCCCCGACTAGCGGGATTCGGGGAGCTGTTTTTT
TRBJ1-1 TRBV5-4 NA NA CASSSPGDFEAFF TGTGCCAGCAGCTCCCCAGGGGATTTTGAAGCTTTCTTT
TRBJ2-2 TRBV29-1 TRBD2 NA CSVWSGRALAGELFF TGCAGCGTTTGGAGCGGGAGGGCCTTAGCCGGGGAGCTGTTTTTT
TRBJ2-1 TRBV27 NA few CASSLGPSSYNEQFF TGTGCCAGCAGTTTAGGTCCCAGCTCCTACAATGAGCAGTTCTTC
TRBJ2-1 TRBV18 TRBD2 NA CASSPPGLAGGTHNEQFF TGTGCCAGCTCACCACCGGGACTAGCGGGAGGGACCCACAATGAGCAGTTCTTC
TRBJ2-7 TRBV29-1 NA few CSVEFEGRRTYEQYF TGCAGCGTTGAATTTGAGGGCAGGCGAACCTACGAGCAGTACTTC
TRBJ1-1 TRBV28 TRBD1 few CASSPGQGAGRTEAFF TGTGCCAGCAGCCCCGGACAGGGGGCAGGGAGAACTGAAGCTTTCTTT
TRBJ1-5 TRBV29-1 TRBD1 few CSVGTGGNQPQHF TGCAGCGTTGGGACAGGGGGCAATCAGCCCCAGCATTTT
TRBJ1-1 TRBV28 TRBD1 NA CASSPRTGSGGTEAFF TGTGCCAGCAGTCCTAGGACAGGGTCCGGGGGGACTGAAGCTTTCTTT
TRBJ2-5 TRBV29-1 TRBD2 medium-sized CSALAGAQETQYF TGCAGCGCTTTAGCGGGAGCACAAGAGACCCAGTACTTC
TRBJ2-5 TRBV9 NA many CASSPRWAPGKTQYF TGTGCCAGCAGCCCCCGGTGGGCCCCCGGGAAGACCCAGTACTTC
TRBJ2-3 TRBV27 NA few CASSPGDGGSTDTQYF TGTGCCAGCAGTCCGGGGGACGGAGGTAGCACAGATACGCAGTATTTT
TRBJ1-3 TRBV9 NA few CASSVDGSPLSGNTIYF TGTGCCAGCAGCGTAGACGGCTCCCCACTCTCTGGAAACACCATATATTTT
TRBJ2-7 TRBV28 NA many CASTLGGYEQYF TGTGCCAGCACACTTGGGGGGTACGAGCAGTACTTC
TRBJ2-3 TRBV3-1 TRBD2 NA CASRRTSGATDTQYF TGTGCCAGCAGGAGGACTAGCGGCGCCACAGATACGCAGTATTTT
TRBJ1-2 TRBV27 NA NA CASSPSRSAGTHGYTF TGTGCCAGCAGTCCCTCGCGGTCGGCGGGCACCCATGGCTACACCTTC
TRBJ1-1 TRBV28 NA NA CASSLPRTDEAFF TGTGCCAGCAGTTTACCCCGGACGGATGAAGCTTTCTTT
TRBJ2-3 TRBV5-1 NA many CASSATASTDTQYF TGCGCCAGCAGCGCTACAGCTAGCACAGATACGCAGTATTTT
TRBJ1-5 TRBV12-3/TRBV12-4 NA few CASRDDRSNQPQHF TGTGCCAGCAGGGATGACAGGAGCAATCAGCCCCAGCATTTT
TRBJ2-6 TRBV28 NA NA CASNRGFGANVLTF TGTGCCAGCAATAGGGGATTTGGGGCCAACGTCCTGACTTTC
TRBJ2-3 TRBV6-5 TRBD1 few CASTPGTAFLNTQYF TGTGCCAGCACCCCCGGGACAGCCTTTTTGAATACGCAGTATTTT
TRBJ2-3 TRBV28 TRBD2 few CASSSERGTSGRLDTQYF TGTGCCAGCAGTTCCGAGAGGGGGACTAGCGGGAGGCTAGATACGCAGTATTTT
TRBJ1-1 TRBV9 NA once CASSVRESSEAFF TGTGCCAGCAGCGTAAGGGAAAGCTCTGAAGCTTTCTTT
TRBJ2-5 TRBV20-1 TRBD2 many CSDLRLAQETQYF TGCAGTGACCTACGACTAGCCCAAGAGACCCAGTACTTC
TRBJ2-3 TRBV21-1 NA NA CASTWDVSGQSDTDTQYF TGTGCCAGCACTTGGGACGTATCCGGACAGTCCGACACAGATACGCAGTATTTT
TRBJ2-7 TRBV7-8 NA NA CASSQRLGSSYEQYF TGTGCCAGCAGCCAACGACTGGGTAGCTCCTACGAGCAGTACTTC
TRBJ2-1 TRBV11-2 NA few CASSLKEGARVSSYNEQFF TGTGCCAGCAGCTTAAAGGAAGGGGCGAGGGTTAGTTCCTACAATGAGCAGTTCTTC
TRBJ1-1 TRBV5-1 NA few CASSLYARKNTEAFF TGCGCCAGCAGCCTATACGCCCGTAAGAACACTGAAGCTTTCTTT
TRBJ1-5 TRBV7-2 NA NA CASSPQGQRNQPQHF TGTGCCAGCAGCCCCCAAGGCCAGCGCAATCAGCCCCAGCATTTT
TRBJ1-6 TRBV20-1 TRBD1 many CSATAGQENSPLHF TGCAGTGCTACCGCAGGACAGGAGAATTCACCCCTCCACTTT
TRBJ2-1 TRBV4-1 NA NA CASSQETTSSYNEQFF TGCGCCAGCAGCCAGGAGACTACCAGCTCCTACAATGAGCAGTTCTTC
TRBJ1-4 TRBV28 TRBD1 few CASSQQGAVYGEKLFF TGTGCCAGCAGCCAGCAGGGGGCTGTGTATGGTGAAAAACTGTTTTTT
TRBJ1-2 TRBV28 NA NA CASSLRLPVYGYTF TGTGCCAGCAGTTTACGGCTCCCCGTCTATGGCTACACCTTC
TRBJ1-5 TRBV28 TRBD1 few CASNLGRGRGNQPQHF TGTGCCAGCAATTTGGGGAGGGGGCGAGGCAATCAGCCCCAGCATTTT
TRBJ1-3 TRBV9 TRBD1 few CASSTGGSSGNTIYF TGTGCCAGCAGCACAGGGGGGTCGTCTGGAAACACCATATATTTT
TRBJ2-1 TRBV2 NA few CASSVLTRKRSYNEQFF TGTGCCAGCAGTGTTCTCACAAGAAAACGCTCCTACAATGAGCAGTTCTTC
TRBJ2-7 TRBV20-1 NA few CSAPRRQYEQYF TGCAGTGCTCCACGACGGCAGTACGAGCAGTACTTC
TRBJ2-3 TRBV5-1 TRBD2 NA CASSPGTSGSTDTQYF TGCGCCAGCAGCCCAGGGACTAGCGGATCCACAGATACGCAGTATTTT
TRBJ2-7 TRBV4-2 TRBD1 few CASSLGTGDDEQYF TGTGCCAGCAGCCTTGGGACAGGGGACGACGAGCAGTACTTC
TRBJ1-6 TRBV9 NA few CASSVEPGGPLHF TGTGCCAGCAGCGTAGAGCCCGGAGGACCCCTCCACTTT
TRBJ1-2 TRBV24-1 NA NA CATSDAPSYGYTF TGTGCCACCAGTGACGCTCCCAGCTATGGCTACACCTTC
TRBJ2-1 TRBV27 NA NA CASSPWTIHEQFF TGTGCCAGCAGCCCCTGGACTATTCATGAGCAGTTCTTC
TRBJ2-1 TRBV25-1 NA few CASSESTVYNEQFF TGTGCCAGCAGTGAATCGACAGTTTACAATGAGCAGTTCTTC
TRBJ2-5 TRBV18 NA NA CASSAGLLETQYF TGTGCCAGCTCGGCGGGACTCCTTGAGACCCAGTACTTC
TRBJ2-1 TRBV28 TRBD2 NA CASSRLTSGRTNEQFF TGTGCCAGCAGTCGATTGACTAGCGGGAGGACCAATGAGCAGTTCTTC
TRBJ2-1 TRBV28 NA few CASSFRLEQFF TGTGCCAGCAGTTTCCGACTGGAGCAGTTCTTC
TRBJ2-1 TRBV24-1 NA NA CATSDFRNEQFF TGTGCCACCAGTGATTTTAGAAATGAGCAGTTCTTC
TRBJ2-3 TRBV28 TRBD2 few CASTRLAGLSTDTQYF TGTGCCAGCACCCGACTAGCGGGGCTAAGCACAGATACGCAGTATTTT